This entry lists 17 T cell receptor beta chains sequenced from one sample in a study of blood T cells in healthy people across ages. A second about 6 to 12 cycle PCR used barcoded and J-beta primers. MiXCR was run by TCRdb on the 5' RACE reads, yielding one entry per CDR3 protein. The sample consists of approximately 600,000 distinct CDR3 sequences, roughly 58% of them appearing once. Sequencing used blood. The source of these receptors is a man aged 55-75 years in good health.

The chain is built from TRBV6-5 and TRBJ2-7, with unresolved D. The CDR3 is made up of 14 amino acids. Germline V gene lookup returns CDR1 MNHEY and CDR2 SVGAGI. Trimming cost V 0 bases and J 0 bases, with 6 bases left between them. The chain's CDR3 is CASSYSGTSYEQYF. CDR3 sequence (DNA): TGTGCCAGCAGTTACTCGGGCACCTCCTACGAGCAGTACTTC.

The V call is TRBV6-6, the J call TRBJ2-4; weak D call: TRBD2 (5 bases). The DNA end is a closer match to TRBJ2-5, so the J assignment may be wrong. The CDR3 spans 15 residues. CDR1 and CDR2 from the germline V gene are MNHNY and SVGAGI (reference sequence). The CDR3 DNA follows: TGTGCCAGCAGTTACTCGACCCTCAGCGGAGAGACCCAGTACTTC. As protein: CASSYSTLSGETQYF.

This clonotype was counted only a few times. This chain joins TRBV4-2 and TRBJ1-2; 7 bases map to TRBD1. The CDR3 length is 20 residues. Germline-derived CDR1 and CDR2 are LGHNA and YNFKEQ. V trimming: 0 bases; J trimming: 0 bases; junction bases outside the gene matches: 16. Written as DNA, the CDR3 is TGTGCCAGCAGCCAAGATCGGGGGAAGGGACAGCGTCTTTCTAACTATGGCTACACCTTC. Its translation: CASSQDRGKGQRLSNYGYTF.

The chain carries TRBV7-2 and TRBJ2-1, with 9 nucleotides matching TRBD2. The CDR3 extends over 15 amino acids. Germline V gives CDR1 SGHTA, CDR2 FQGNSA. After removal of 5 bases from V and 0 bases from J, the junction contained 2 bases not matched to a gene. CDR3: CASSRLAVSYNEQFF. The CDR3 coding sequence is TGTGCCAGCAGCCGACTAGCGGTCTCCTACAATGAGCAGTTCTTC. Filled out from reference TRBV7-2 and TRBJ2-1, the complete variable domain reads GAGVSQSPSNKVTEKGKDVELRCDPISGHTALYWYRQSLGQGLEFLIYFQGNSAPDKSGLPSDRFSAERTGGSVSTLTIQRTQQEDSAVYLCASSRLAVSYNEQFFGPGTRLTVL.

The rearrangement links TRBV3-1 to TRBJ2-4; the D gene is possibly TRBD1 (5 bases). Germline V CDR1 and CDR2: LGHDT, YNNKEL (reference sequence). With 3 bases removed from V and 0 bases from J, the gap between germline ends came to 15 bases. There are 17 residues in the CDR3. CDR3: CASSHVTGDLAKNIQYF. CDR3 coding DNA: TGTGCCAGCAGCCACGTTACAGGAGACTTAGCCAAAAACATTCAGTACTTC.

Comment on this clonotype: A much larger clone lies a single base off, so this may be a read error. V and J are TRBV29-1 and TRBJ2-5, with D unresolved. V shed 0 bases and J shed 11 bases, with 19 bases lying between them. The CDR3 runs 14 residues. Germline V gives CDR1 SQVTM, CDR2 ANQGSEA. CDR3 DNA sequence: TGCAGCGTTGAAGAGAGGCATCAAAACAATGAGCAGTACTTC. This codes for CSVEERHQNNEQYF.

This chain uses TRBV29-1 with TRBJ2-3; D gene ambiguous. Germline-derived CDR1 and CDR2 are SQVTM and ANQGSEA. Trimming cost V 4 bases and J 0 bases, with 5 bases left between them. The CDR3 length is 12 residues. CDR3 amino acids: CSVAYSTDTQYF. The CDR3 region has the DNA TGCAGCGTTGCTTACAGCACAGATACGCAGTATTTT.

CDR3 sequence (DNA): TGTGCCAGCAGCCAAGATGAAGGGACTAGTATTAGTGAGCAGTTCTTC. It specifies CASSQDEGTSISEQFF. V gene TRBV4-2 combines with J gene TRBJ2-1; 8 nucleotides align to TRBD2. CDR3 length: 16 residues. Germline CDR1 and CDR2: LGHNA and YNFKEQ. The V segment lost 0 bases and the J segment 9 bases; nucleotides outside the gene matches: 10.

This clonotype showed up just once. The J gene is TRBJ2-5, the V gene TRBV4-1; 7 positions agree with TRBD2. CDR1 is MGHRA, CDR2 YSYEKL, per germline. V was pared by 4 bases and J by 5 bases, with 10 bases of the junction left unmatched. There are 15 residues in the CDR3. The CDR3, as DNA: TGCGCCAGCAGCCGTCCAGGGAGGGAAGAGGAGACCCAGTACTTC. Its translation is CASSRPGREEETQYF.

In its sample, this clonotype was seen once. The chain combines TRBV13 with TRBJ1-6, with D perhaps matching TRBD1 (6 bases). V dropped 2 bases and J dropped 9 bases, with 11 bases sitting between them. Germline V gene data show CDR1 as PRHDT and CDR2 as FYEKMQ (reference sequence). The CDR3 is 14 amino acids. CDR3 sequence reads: CASSLNRVVSPLHF. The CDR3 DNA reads TGTGCCAGCAGCTTAAACAGGGTGGTTTCACCCCTCCACTTT.

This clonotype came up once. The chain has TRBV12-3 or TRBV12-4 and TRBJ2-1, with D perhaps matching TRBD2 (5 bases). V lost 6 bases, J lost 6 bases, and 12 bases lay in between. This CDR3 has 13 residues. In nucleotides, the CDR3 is TGTGCCAGCAGGCTCGGGATTCTCAATGAGCAGTTCTTC. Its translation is CASRLGILNEQFF.

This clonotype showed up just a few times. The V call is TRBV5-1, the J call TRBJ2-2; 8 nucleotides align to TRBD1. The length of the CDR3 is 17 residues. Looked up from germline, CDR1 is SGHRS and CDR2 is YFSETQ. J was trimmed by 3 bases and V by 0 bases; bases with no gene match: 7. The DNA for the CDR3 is TGCGCCAGCAGCTTGGTTCCGGACAGGGTTTACACCGGGGAGCTGTTTTTT. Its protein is CASSLVPDRVYTGELFF. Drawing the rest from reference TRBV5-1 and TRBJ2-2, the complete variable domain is KAGVTQTPRYLIKTRGQQVTLSCSPISGHRSVSWYQQTPGQGLQFLFEYFSETQRNKGNFPGRFSGRQFSNSRSEMNVSTLELGDSALYLCASSLVPDRVYTGELFFGEGSRLTVL.

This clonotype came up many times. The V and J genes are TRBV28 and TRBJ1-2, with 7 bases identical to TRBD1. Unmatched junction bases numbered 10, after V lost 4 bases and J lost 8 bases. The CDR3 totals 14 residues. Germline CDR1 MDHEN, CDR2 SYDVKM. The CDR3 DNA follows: TGTGCCAGCAGTTCCGAAACAGGGGAGTGGGGCTACACCTTC. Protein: CASSSETGEWGYTF.

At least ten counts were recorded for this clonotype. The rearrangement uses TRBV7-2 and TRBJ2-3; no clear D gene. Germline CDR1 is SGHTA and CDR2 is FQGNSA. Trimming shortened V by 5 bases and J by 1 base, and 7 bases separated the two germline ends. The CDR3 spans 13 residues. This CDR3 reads CASSLPGTDTQYF. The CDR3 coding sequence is TGTGCCAGCAGCCTCCCCGGCACAGATACGCAGTATTTT. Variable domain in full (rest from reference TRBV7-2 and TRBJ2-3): GAGVSQSPSNKVTEKGKDVELRCDPISGHTALYWYRQSLGQGLEFLIYFQGNSAPDKSGLPSDRFSAERTGGSVSTLTIQRTQQEDSAVYLCASSLPGTDTQYFGPGTRLTVL.

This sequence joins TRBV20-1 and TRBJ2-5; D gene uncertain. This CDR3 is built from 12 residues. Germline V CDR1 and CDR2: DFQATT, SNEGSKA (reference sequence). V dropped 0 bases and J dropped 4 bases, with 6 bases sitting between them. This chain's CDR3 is CSAREDSETQYF. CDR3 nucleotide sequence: TGCAGTGCTAGAGAAGACTCAGAGACCCAGTACTTC.

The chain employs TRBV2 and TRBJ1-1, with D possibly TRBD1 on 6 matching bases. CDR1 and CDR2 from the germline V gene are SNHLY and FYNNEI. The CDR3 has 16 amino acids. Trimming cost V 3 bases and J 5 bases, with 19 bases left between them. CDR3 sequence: CASSDQGTKFRTEAFF. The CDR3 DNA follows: TGTGCCAGCAGTGATCAGGGGACAAAATTTCGTACTGAAGCTTTCTTT.

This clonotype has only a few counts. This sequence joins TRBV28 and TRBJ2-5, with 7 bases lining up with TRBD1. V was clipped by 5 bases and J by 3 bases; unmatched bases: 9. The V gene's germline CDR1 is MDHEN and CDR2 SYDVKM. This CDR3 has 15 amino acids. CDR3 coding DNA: TGTGCCAGCAGTACGACCGGGACAGAGAAAGAGACCCAGTACTTC. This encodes CASSTTGTEKETQYF.